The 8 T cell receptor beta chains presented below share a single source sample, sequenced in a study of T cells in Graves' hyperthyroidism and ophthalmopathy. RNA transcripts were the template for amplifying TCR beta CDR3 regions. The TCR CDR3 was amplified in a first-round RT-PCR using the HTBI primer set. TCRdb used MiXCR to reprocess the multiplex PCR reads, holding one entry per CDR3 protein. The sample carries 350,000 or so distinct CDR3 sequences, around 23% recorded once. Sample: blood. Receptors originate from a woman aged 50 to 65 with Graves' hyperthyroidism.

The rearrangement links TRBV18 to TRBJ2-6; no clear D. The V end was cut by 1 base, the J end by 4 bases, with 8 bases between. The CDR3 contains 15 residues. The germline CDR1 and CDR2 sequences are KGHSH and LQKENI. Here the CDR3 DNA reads TGTGCCAGCTCACCACAAAGACAAGGGGCCAACGTCCTGACTTTC. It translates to CASSPQRQGANVLTF.

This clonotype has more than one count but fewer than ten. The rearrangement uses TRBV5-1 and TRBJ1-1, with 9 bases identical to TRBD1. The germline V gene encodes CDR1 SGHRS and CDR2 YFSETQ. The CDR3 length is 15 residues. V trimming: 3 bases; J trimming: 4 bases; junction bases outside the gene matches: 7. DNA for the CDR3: TGCGCCAGCAGCTACAGGGGGCGGGAGGTCACTGAAGCTTTCTTT. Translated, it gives CASSYRGREVTEAFF.

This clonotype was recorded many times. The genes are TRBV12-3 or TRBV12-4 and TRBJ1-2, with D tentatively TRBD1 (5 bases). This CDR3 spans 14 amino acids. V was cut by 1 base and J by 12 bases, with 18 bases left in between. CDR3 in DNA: TGTGCCAGCAGTTTAGGGGGCCCGACTGGGGGGAACACCTTC. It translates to CASSLGGPTGGNTF.

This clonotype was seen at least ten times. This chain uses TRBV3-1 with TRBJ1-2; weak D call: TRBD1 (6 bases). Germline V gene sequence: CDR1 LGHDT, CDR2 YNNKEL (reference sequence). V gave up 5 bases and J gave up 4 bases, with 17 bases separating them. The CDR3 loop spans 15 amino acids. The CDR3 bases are TGTGCCAGCAGCATACAGGGTGCCCCTGGCTATGGCTACACCTTC. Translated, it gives CASSIQGAPGYGYTF.

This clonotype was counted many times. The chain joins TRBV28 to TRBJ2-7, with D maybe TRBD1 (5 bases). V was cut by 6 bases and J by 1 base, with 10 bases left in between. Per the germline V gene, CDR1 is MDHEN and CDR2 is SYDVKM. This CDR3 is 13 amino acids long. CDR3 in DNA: TGTGCCAGCAGCTGGGGCACTTCCTACGAGCAGTACTTC. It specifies CASSWGTSYEQYF.

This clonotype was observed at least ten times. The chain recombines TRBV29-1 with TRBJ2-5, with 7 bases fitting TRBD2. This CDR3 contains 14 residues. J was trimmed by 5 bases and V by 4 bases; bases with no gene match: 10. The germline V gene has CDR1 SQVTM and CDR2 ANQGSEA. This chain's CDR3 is CSVAVGRIGETQYF. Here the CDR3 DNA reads TGCAGCGTTGCGGTCGGGAGGATTGGGGAGACCCAGTACTTC. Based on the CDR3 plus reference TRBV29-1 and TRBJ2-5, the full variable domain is SAVISQKPSRDICQRGTSLTIQCQVDSQVTMMFWYRQQPGQSLTLIATANQGSEATYESGFVIDKFPISRPNLTFSTLTVSNMSPEDSSIYLCSVAVGRIGETQYFGPGTRLLVL.

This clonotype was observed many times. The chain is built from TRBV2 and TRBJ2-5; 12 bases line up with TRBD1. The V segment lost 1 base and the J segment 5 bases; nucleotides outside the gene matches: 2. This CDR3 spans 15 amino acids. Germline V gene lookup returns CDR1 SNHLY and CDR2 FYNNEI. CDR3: CASSEEGTGGETQYF. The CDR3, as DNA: TGTGCCAGCAGTGAAGAGGGGACAGGGGGCGAGACCCAGTACTTC.

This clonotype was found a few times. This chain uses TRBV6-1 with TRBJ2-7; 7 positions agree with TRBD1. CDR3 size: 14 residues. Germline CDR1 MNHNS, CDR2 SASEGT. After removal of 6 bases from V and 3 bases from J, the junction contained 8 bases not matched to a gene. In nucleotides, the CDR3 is TGTGCCAGCAGGTCGACTGGGACAGACTACGAGCAGTACTTC. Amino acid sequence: CASRSTGTDYEQYF.